The 17 T cell receptor beta chains below were found in one sample sequenced in a study of cytomegalovirus exposure and HLA in healthy donors. Sequencing was performed with immunoSEQ multiplex PCR; in TCRdb, only in-frame clones are kept and a portion is missing. The sample lists about 140,000 clones; about four fifths were seen once. The source material was PBMCs. Receptors were obtained from a woman between 25 and 40 years old in good health and CMV-seronegative.

The chain links TRBV18 to TRBJ1-1; TRBD1 agrees at 8 bases. CDR1 is KGHSH, CDR2 LQKENI, per germline. The CDR3 runs to 16 residues. V dropped 4 bases and J dropped 1; count of bases not matched to a gene: 8. CDR3 in DNA: TGTGCCAGCTCACAAACCGGGGACAGGAAGAACACTGAAGCTTTCTTT. The encoded protein is CASSQTGDRKNTEAFF.

With regard to this clone: Other DNA sequences from this sample encode an identical CDR3 as well. This chain links TRBV4-1 with TRBJ1-6; 8 bases are shared with TRBD1. Germline CDR1 is MGHRA and CDR2 is YSYEKL. This CDR3 has 14 amino acids. The trim removed 2 bases at V and 8 bases at J, leaving 2 bases unmatched. The chain's CDR3 is CASSQQDRDSPLHF. The CDR3 bases are TGCGCCAGCAGCCAACAGGACAGGGATTCACCCCTCCACTTT.

The chain carries TRBV9 and TRBJ1-1, with unresolved D. V dropped 4 bases and J dropped 1 base, with 11 bases sitting between them. CDR3 length equals 14 residues. Germline V gives CDR1 SGDLS, CDR2 YYNGEE. CDR3 sequence (DNA): TGTGCCAGCAGCATTAGTGTAGAGAACACTGAAGCTTTCTTT. Translated, it gives CASSISVENTEAFF. Variable domain in full (rest from reference TRBV9 and TRBJ1-1): DSGVTQTPKHLITATGQRVTLRCSPRSGDLSVYWYQQSLDQGLQFLIQYYNGEERAKGNILERFSAQQFPDLHSELNLSSLELGDSALYFCASSISVENTEAFFGQGTRLTVV.

V usage is TRBV7-2 and J usage is TRBJ2-7; no reliable D call. The V end lost 5 bases, the J end lost 5 bases, and 19 bases lay between the germline ends. CDR1 and CDR2 from the germline V gene are SGHTA and FQGNSA. The length of the CDR3 is 15 residues. CDR3 coding DNA: TGTGCCAGCAGCGGATTTGGGCAGCAATTCAACGAGCAGTACTTC. Protein: CASSGFGQQFNEQYF.

The chain links TRBV18 to TRBJ2-7; 7 nucleotides align to TRBD2. The CDR3 covers 15 residues. V dropped 1 base and J dropped 0; count of bases not matched to a gene: 3. Germline V gene lookup returns CDR1 KGHSH and CDR2 LQKENI. The DNA for the CDR3 is TGTGCCAGCTCACCACGGGGAGGGAGCTCCTACGAGCAGTACTTC. This sequence encodes CASSPRGGSSYEQYF.

The chain has TRBV10-2 and TRBJ1-2; the match to TRBD1 covers 11 bases. CDR3 length: 18 amino acids. Unmatched junction bases numbered 11, after V lost 3 bases and J lost 2 bases. The germline gives CDR1 WSHSY, CDR2 SAAADI. The CDR3: CASSEIGTGGERNYGYTF. CDR3 sequence (DNA): TGCGCCAGCAGTGAAATAGGGACAGGGGGAGAGAGGAACTATGGCTACACCTTC.

The chain employs TRBV5-4 and TRBJ1-2; no clear D gene. The germline V and J ends were trimmed by 4 bases and 2 bases, with 12 bases remaining between them. Germline CDR1 reads SGHNT; CDR2 reads YYREEE (reference sequence). The CDR3 has 14 residues. The CDR3 DNA sequence: TGTGCCAGCAGCCCGGGGTCCGTGAACTATGGCTACACCTTC. The encoded protein is CASSPGSVNYGYTF.

This chain uses TRBV27 with TRBJ2-7; D possibly corresponds to TRBD2 (7 bases). The ends were cut back, 1 base at V and 3 bases at J, with 13 bases in the middle. Germline assignment: CDR1 MNHEY and CDR2 SMNVEV (reference sequence). This CDR3 has 15 amino acids. CDR3 DNA sequence: TGTGCCAGCAGTTTATATTCGGGGGGCGGCTACGAGCAGTACTTC. This encodes CASSLYSGGGYEQYF.

The chain uses TRBV5-1 and TRBJ2-3, with TRBD1 matching over 7 bases. Germline CDR1 reads SGHRS; CDR2 reads YFSETQ. This CDR3 comprises 14 residues. With V trimmed by 3 bases and J by 4 bases, 5 bases remained unmatched. The CDR3 nucleotides read TGCGCCAGCAGCTCGACAGGGACGGCAGATACGCAGTATTTT. Translated: CASSSTGTADTQYF.

The chain recombines TRBV5-1 with TRBJ1-2; D might be TRBD1 (5 bases). The germline V gene encodes CDR1 SGHRS and CDR2 YFSETQ. V was clipped by 0 bases and J by 7 bases, with 16 bases between them. This CDR3 region has 15 residues. In DNA, the CDR3 is TGCGCCAGCAGCTTGGGCGGGGGAGAAAGGTCTGGCTACACCTTC. It is translated as CASSLGGGERSGYTF.

The CDR3 DNA is TGTGCCAGCAGCTTGAGTTCAGGGGCCTACGAGCAGTACTTC. Protein product: CASSLSSGAYEQYF. This chain joins TRBV7-9 and TRBJ2-7; the D gene is possibly TRBD1 (6 bases). The germline V and J ends were trimmed by 3 bases and 2 bases, with 11 bases remaining between them. The CDR3 spans 14 residues. CDR1 is SEHNR, CDR2 FQNEAQ, per germline (reference sequence).

The CDR3 loop reads CASSLDAAITEQYF. CDR3 in DNA: TGTGCCAGCAGCTTAGATGCGGCAATAACCGAGCAGTACTTC. The V call is TRBV11-2, the J call TRBJ2-7, with unresolved D. This CDR3 region has 14 residues. From germline, CDR1 is SGHAT and CDR2 FQNNGV. Trimming shortened V by 0 bases and J by 6 bases, and 12 bases separated the two germline ends. Filled out from reference TRBV11-2 and TRBJ2-7, the complete variable domain reads EAGVAQSPRYKIIEKRQSVAFWCNPISGHATLYWYQQILGQGPKLLIQFQNNGVVDDSQLPKDRFSAERLKGVDSTLKIQPAKLEDSAVYLCASSLDAAITEQYFGPGTRLTVT.

In its sample, this clone was seen once. J is TRBJ1-2 and V is TRBV20-1; a possible D gene is TRBD1 (5 bases). CDR3 size: 11 residues. CDR1 is DFQATT, CDR2 SNEGSKA, per germline (reference sequence). The V gene lost 6 bases and the J gene lost 8 bases, with 13 bases spanning the gap. CDR3 DNA sequence: TGCAGTGCGGGACTCGGGAACGGCTACACCTTC. This encodes CSAGLGNGYTF.

The CDR3 region is CASSSPEGKENNEQFF. CDR3 nucleotide sequence: TGTGCCAGCAGTTCCCCTGAGGGTAAGGAGAACAATGAGCAGTTCTTC. The chain has TRBV28 and TRBJ2-1; D is possibly TRBD2 (5 bases). The CDR3 contains 16 residues. Germline loops: CDR1 MDHEN, CDR2 SYDVKM. V dropped 4 bases and J dropped 5 bases, with 18 bases sitting between them. Together with reference TRBV28 and TRBJ2-1, the CDR3 gives the full variable domain: DVKVTQSSRYLVKRTGEKVFLECVQDMDHENMFWYRQDPGLGLRLIYFSYDVKMKEKGDIPEGYSVSREKKERFSLILESASTNQTSMYLCASSSPEGKENNEQFFGPGTRLTVL.

The V gene is TRBV5-4, the J gene TRBJ2-1; no firm D call. The CDR3 contains 13 residues. Germline CDR1 reads SGHNT; CDR2 reads YYREEE (reference sequence). The V and J ends lost 4 bases and 7 bases respectively, with 12 bases between them. The CDR3 DNA is TGTGCCAGCAGCGGGTCCAGGAATAATGAGCAGTTCTTC. This gives the protein CASSGSRNNEQFF.

This chain connects TRBV7-8 to TRBJ2-5; D is unresolved. CDR1 is SGHVS, CDR2 FQNEAQ, per germline. This CDR3 region has 12 residues. V was clipped by 5 bases and J by 4 bases, with 8 bases between them. The CDR3 sequence is CASSKPGETQYF. In nucleotides, the CDR3 is TGTGCCAGCAGCAAGCCAGGAGAGACCCAGTACTTC. The entire variable domain, with the rest obtained from reference TRBV7-8 and TRBJ2-5, is as follows: GAGVSQSPRYKVAKRGQDVALRCDPISGHVSLFWYQQALGQGPEFLTYFQNEAQLDKSGLPSDRFFAERPEGSVSTLKIQRTQQEDSAVYLCASSKPGETQYFGPGTRLLVL.

The rearrangement links TRBV19 to TRBJ1-1, with TRBD1 matching 12 bases. This CDR3 has 15 residues. Looked up from germline, CDR1 is LNHDA and CDR2 is SQIVND (reference sequence). V lost 8 bases to trimming and J lost 1 base; unmatched junction nucleotides: 5. CDR3 DNA: TGTGCCAGTTGTGGGACAGGGGGCTGGAACACTGAAGCTTTCTTT. This encodes CASCGTGGWNTEAFF. The whole variable domain, remainder taken from reference TRBV19 and TRBJ1-1, is DGGITQSPKYLFRKEGQNVTLSCEQNLNHDAMYWYRQDPGQGLRLIYYSQIVNDFQKGDIAEGYSVSREKKESFPLTVTSAQKNPTAFYLCASCGTGGWNTEAFFGQGTRLTVV.